The 21 T cell receptor beta chains reported below all come from one sample, sequenced in a study of radiation and T cells in renal cell carcinoma. Time point reported: baseline pretreatment blood. Treatment given: 15 Gy SBRT to primary tumor, nephrectomy 4 weeks later. Profiled with immunoSEQ multiplex PCR; TCRdb holds only in-frame clones, not every one. The data show about 130,000 clones, 70% to 90% seen once. Sequenced here: blood, sampled from a patient whose treatment included radiotherapy and nephrectomy. The receptors here all came from a woman aged 50 to 60 with renal cell carcinoma.

The gene calls are TRBV5-4 and TRBJ2-6; D uncertain. Deletions cut 4 bases from V and 0 bases from J, with 11 bases between. The germline V gene encodes CDR1 SGHNT and CDR2 YYREEE (reference sequence). CDR3 length equals 16 residues. CDR3 protein: CASSPGRISGANVLTF. The CDR3 DNA follows: TGTGCCAGCAGCCCTGGACGGATCTCTGGGGCCAACGTCCTGACTTTC.

This chain links TRBV9 with TRBJ1-4; possible D gene TRBD1, 5 bases. Trimming shortened V by 3 bases and J by 4 bases, and 16 bases separated the two germline ends. The CDR3 totals 16 residues. Per germline, CDR1 SGDLS and CDR2 YYNGEE. The CDR3 loop is CASSGGTTRDNEKLFF. As DNA, the CDR3 is TGTGCCAGCAGCGGGGGGACCACGCGGGATAATGAAAAACTGTTTTTT.

The chain employs TRBV2 and TRBJ1-1; D is undetermined. CDR1 and CDR2 from the germline V gene are SNHLY and FYNNEI. The V end lost 7 bases, the J end lost 3 bases, and 15 bases lay between the germline ends. There are 14 residues in the CDR3. The CDR3 coding sequence is TGTGCCAGCAACCCGACACGGAGGTACACTGAAGCTTTCTTT. Residues: CASNPTRRYTEAFF.

This clone has a single count. The chain has TRBV7-9 and TRBJ1-1; D call uncertain. The germline gives CDR1 SEHNR, CDR2 FQNEAQ (reference sequence). Trimming pared 2 bases from V and 4 bases from J, leaving 14 bases between. This CDR3 is built from 15 residues. CDR3 residues: CASSLIGWGGTEAFF. The CDR3 nucleotides read TGTGCCAGCAGCTTAATAGGGTGGGGTGGCACTGAAGCTTTCTTT. Full variable domain (missing parts from reference TRBV7-9 and TRBJ1-1): DTGVSQNPRHKITKRGQNVTFRCDPISEHNRLYWYRQTLGQGPEFLTYFQNEAQLEKSRLLSDRFSAERPKGSFSTLEIQRTEQGDSAMYLCASSLIGWGGTEAFFGQGTRLTVV.

This sequence joins TRBV7-8 and TRBJ2-5; TRBD2 matches 8 bases. From germline, CDR1 is SGHVS and CDR2 FQNEAQ. V shed 5 bases, J shed 4 bases, and the junction held 12 bases outside the gene matches. CDR3 length equals 16 residues. In DNA form, the CDR3 reads TGTGCCAGCAGCGGTCAGGGACTAGTAGTGGGAGAGACCCAGTACTTC. It codes for CASSGQGLVVGETQYF.

The count of this clone is one. DNA of the CDR3: TGTGCCAGCAGTGGGGACTATAATTCACCCCTCCACTTT. This encodes CASSGDYNSPLHF. The V gene is TRBV2, the J gene TRBJ1-6, with no clear D. CDR1 and CDR2 (germline): SNHLY, FYNNEI. The CDR3 spans 13 residues. The V and J ends lost 4 bases and 3 bases respectively, with 4 bases between them.

CDR3 in amino acids: CASSPDRNTDTQYF. The CDR3 DNA sequence: TGTGCCAGCAGCCCCGACAGGAACACAGATACGCAGTATTTT. The gene calls are TRBV7-3 and TRBJ2-3, with a tentative D call TRBD1 (6 bases). CDR3 length: 14 amino acids. Looked up from germline, CDR1 is SGHTA and CDR2 is FQGTGA. The ends were cut back, 5 bases at V and 2 bases at J, with 11 bases in the middle.

This chain joins TRBV4-1 and TRBJ2-3, with D possibly matching TRBD1 (5 bases). In germline, CDR1 is MGHRA, CDR2 YSYEKL. The V and J ends lost 1 base and 5 bases respectively, with 16 bases between them. The CDR3 runs 16 residues. The CDR3 loop is CASSQGLTAQGDTQYF. The CDR3 DNA reads TGCGCCAGCAGCCAAGGATTGACAGCCCAGGGAGATACGCAGTATTTT.

The chain has TRBV11-2 and TRBJ2-7, with 9 nucleotides matching TRBD2. CDR1 is SGHAT and CDR2 is FQNNGV in the germline V gene. The CDR3 runs to 14 residues. Losses at the gene ends were 1 base for V and 6 bases for J; bases not matched to a gene: 4. CDR3 nucleotides: TGTGCCAGCAGCTTAGTTTTAGCGGGGGCCGAGCAGTACTTC. This gives the protein CASSLVLAGAEQYF.

This clone was detected a few times. This sequence joins TRBV7-9 and TRBJ1-2; D may be TRBD1 (5 bases). The V end lost 0 bases, the J end lost 2 bases, and 10 bases lay between the germline ends. Looked up from germline, CDR1 is SEHNR and CDR2 is FQNEAQ (reference sequence). CDR3 length: 15 amino acids. CDR3 bases: TGTGCCAGCAGCTTAGCGAGGGGAGGAAACTATGGCTACACCTTC. Translated: CASSLARGGNYGYTF.

This clone has a single count. The gene calls are TRBV5-4 and TRBJ1-1, with D tentatively TRBD1 (6 bases). Trimming took 4 bases from V and 1 from J, leaving 17 bases between them. The germline V gene has CDR1 SGHNT and CDR2 YYREEE (reference sequence). This CDR3 is built from 16 residues. CDR3 DNA sequence: TGTGCCAGCAGCCCCCTCCCGGGGGGCAGGAACACTGAAGCTTTCTTT. Translating gives CASSPLPGGRNTEAFF.

The rearrangement uses TRBV25-1 and TRBJ1-1; no reliable D call. V gave up 2 bases and J gave up 3 bases, with 7 bases separating them. From germline, CDR1 is MGHDK and CDR2 SYGVNS. This CDR3 is 13 amino acids long. The CDR3: CASSEIGYTEAFF. The CDR3, as DNA: TGTGCCAGCAGTGAAATAGGGTACACTGAAGCTTTCTTT.

The chain recombines TRBV6-5 with TRBJ1-2; no clear D gene. Trimming removed 4 bases from V and 8 bases from J, with 14 bases in between. This CDR3 contains 13 residues. In germline, CDR1 is MNHEY, CDR2 SVGAGI. The CDR3 coding sequence is TGTGCCAGCAGTTTGGGCCCCAGGAGGGGCTACACCTTC. This codes for CASSLGPRRGYTF.

CDR3: CASSLGPGTTEAFF. The CDR3 DNA sequence: TGTGCCAGCAGCTTGGGGCCAGGAACGACTGAAGCTTTCTTT. The rearrangement uses TRBV5-6 and TRBJ1-1; D is uncertain. V was clipped by 0 bases and J by 5 bases, with 11 bases between them. Per the germline V gene, CDR1 is SGHDT and CDR2 is YYEEEE. This CDR3 region has 14 residues.

The genes are TRBV7-6 and TRBJ1-2, with 8 bases that match TRBD1. CDR1 and CDR2 from the germline V gene are SGHVS and FNYEAQ. The CDR3 length is 13 residues. J gave up 3 bases and V 4 bases, and 1 base lay outside the gene matches. In DNA form, the CDR3 reads TGTGCCAGCAGCTCACAGGGGGACTATGGCTACACCTTC. It yields the protein CASSSQGDYGYTF.

The rearrangement uses TRBV5-4 and TRBJ2-1; D is uncertain. CDR3 length: 12 residues. Trimming stripped 4 bases from V and 9 bases from J, with 11 bases between. Germline CDR1 and CDR2: SGHNT and YYREEE (reference sequence). CDR3 region: CASSPDWTEQFF. The CDR3, as DNA: TGTGCCAGCAGCCCTGACTGGACTGAGCAGTTCTTC.

The rearrangement links TRBV7-9 to TRBJ2-2, with a possible D match to TRBD2 (6 bases). Between the trimmed V and J ends, which lost 0 bases and 6 bases, there was a span of 8 bases. The CDR3 has 14 amino acids. The V gene's germline CDR1 is SEHNR and CDR2 FQNEAQ (reference sequence). DNA of the CDR3: TGTGCCAGCAGCTTAGCGCGGGGTGCCGGGGAGCTGTTTTTT. Residues: CASSLARGAGELFF.

This clone was seen just once. The chain is built from TRBV11-3 and TRBJ2-1; TRBD1 agrees at 7 bases. Germline trimming cut 1 base from V and 8 bases from J; bases unmatched to any gene: 11. Germline V CDR1 and CDR2: SGHNT, YENEEA. The CDR3 contains 16 residues. The CDR3 region has the DNA TGTGCCAGCAGCTTAGGAGGGGGCAGGGATCTCCATGAGCAGTTCTTC. Its translation: CASSLGGGRDLHEQFF.

This chain uses TRBV11-2 with TRBJ2-3; unclear D gene. CDR3 length: 16 residues. V gave up 1 base and J gave up 0 bases, with 11 bases separating them. CDR1 and CDR2 (germline): SGHAT, FQNNGV. The CDR3 is CASSLVPDPSTDTQYF. CDR3 DNA sequence: TGTGCCAGCAGCTTAGTTCCTGATCCTAGCACAGATACGCAGTATTTT.

The chain is built from TRBV4-2 and TRBJ1-6; no firm D call. Trimming stripped 1 base from V and 7 bases from J, with 11 bases between. The CDR3 has 15 residues. Germline values: CDR1 LGHNA, CDR2 YNFKEQ. The CDR3 reads CASSQGGQSNSPLHF. Here the CDR3 DNA reads TGTGCCAGCAGCCAAGGAGGGCAGTCAAATTCACCCCTCCACTTT.

The CDR3 DNA sequence: TGTGCCAGTAGTTTACTAGCGGGGGAAGAGACCCAGTACTTC. Its protein is CASSLLAGEETQYF. This chain links TRBV19 with TRBJ2-5, with 11 bases identical to TRBD2. V gave up 5 bases and J gave up 3 bases; unmatched junction bases: 2. CDR3 length: 14 amino acids. CDR1 is LNHDA and CDR2 is SQIVND in the germline V gene (reference sequence).